A single T cell receptor beta chain is shown here with its context. Its antigen is still unknown. One end of the junction varies from germline; a read error may be responsible. The same CDR3 is also encoded by other DNA sequences in this sample. Germline V gene lookup returns CDR1 MGHRA and CDR2 YSYEKL. The CDR3 is 17 amino acids. This sample is drawn from a study of graft-versus-host responses after intestinal transplantation. The table came from immunoSEQ multiplex PCR; TCRdb's copy has only in-frame clones and leaves some out. The data show some 110,000 clones, approximately 94% seen once. The chain has TRBV4-1 and TRBJ2-6; D is perhaps TRBD1 (5 bases). The sequencing used unstimulated CD4+ T cells sorted from spleen or lymph node cells, collected before transplant. The origin of this receptor is a human donor who was the organ donor for an intestinal transplant. The CDR3 is CASSQYFDSSGANVLTF. The CDR3 coding sequence is TGCGCCAGCAGCCAATACTTTGACAGCTCTGGGGCCAACGTCCTAACTTTC.